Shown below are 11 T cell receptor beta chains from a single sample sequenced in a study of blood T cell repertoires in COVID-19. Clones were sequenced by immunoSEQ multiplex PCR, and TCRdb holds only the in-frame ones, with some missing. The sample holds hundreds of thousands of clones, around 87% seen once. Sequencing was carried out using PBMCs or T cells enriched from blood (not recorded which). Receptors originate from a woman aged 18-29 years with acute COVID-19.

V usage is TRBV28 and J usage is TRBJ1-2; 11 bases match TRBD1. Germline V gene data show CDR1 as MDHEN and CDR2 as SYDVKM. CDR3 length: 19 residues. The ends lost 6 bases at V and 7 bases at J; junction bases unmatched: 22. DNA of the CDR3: TGTGCCAGCAGCCAGGATAACCCGGGACAGGGGGTAATCTTATCTGGCTACACCTTC. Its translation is CASSQDNPGQGVILSGYTF.

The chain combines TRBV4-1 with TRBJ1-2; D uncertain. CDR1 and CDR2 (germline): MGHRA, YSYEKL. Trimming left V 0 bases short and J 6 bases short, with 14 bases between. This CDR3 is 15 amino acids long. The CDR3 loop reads CASSQDRSGGNGYTF. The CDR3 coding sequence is TGCGCCAGCAGCCAAGATCGGAGTGGAGGAAATGGCTACACCTTC.

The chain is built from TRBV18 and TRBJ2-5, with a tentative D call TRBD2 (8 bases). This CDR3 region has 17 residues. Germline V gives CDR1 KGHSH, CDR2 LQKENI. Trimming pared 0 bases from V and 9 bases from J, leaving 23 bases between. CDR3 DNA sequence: TGTGCCAGCTCACCACCGAATGGACAGGTAGACGGGGGGGCCCAGTACTTC. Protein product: CASSPPNGQVDGGAQYF.

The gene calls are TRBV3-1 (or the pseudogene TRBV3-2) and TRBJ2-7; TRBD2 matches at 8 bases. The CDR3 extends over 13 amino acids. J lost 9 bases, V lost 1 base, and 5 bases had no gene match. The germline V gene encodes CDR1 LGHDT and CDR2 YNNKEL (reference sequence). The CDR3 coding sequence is TGTGCCAGCAGCCAAGCCAATGGACTAGCGCAGTACTTC. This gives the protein CASSQANGLAQYF.

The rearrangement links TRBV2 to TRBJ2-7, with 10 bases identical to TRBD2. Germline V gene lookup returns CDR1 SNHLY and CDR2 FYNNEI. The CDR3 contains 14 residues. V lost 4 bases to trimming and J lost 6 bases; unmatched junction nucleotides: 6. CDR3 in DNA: TGTGCCAGCAGTGGCCCGGGACTAGCGACCGAGCAGTACTTC. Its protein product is CASSGPGLATEQYF.

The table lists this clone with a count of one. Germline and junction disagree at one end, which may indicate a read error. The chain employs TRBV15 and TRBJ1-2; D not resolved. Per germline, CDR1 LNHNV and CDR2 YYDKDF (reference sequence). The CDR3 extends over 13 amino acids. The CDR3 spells CATSGDAVSGYTF. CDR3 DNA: TGTGCCACCAGCGGAGACGCCGTGAGTGGCTACACCTTC.

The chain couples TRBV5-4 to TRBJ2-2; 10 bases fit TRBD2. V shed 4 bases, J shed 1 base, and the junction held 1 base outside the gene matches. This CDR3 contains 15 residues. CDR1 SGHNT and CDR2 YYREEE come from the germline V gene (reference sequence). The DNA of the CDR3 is TGTGCCAGCAGCCGGACTAGCGGGAACACCGGGGAGCTGTTTTTT. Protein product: CASSRTSGNTGELFF.

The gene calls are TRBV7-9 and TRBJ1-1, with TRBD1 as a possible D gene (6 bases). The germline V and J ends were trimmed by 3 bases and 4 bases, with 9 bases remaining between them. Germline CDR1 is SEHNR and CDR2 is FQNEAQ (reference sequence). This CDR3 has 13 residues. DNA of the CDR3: TGTGCCAGCAGCTTTCAGGGGAGCACTGAAGCTTTCTTT. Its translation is CASSFQGSTEAFF.

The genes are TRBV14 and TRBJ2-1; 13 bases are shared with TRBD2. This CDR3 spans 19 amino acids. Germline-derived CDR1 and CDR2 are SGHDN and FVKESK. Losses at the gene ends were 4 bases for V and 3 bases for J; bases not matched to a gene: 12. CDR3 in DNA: TGTGCCAGCAGCCGACTCCCGGGACTAGCGGGACAGGACTACAATGAGCAGTTCTTC. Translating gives CASSRLPGLAGQDYNEQFF.

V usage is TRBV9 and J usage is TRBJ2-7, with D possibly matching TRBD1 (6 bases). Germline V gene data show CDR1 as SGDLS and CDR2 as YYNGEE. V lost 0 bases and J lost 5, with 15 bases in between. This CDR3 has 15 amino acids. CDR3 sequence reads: CASSVGIGGVNEQYF. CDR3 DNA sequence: TGTGCCAGCAGCGTAGGGATAGGGGGTGTCAACGAGCAGTACTTC.

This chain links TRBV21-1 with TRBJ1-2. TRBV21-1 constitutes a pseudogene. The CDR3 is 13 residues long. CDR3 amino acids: CASPSRGIYGYTF. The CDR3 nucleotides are TGTGCCAGCCCCTCCCGGGGGATATATGGCTACACCTTC.